This TCR beta chain was captured in a study of spatial heterogeneity in lung cancer. Study-level background: The mean occurrence of each unique TCR and UMI combination in raw reads exceeded ten.

As for time point: sample taken at primary tumor resection. Unsorted whole RNA samples from tumor, nontumor lung or frozen PBMC were sequenced. This clonotype has a handful of counts. CDR1 is MNHNS and CDR2 is SASEGT in the germline V gene. Trimming at V came to 6 bases and at J to 1 base, leaving 8 bases not matched to a gene. The CDR3 consists of 15 residues. Unique molecular identifiers, one per molecule, were present on every TCR cDNA molecule. TCRdb itself ran the 5' RACE reads through MiXCR, one entry per CDR3 protein. Found here are 55,000 to 75,000 distinct CDR3 sequences, around 8.2% of them singletons; the top ten hold about 15%.

The sample here was PBMCs, taken at surgery. The chain has TRBV6-1 and TRBJ2-5; 7 bases align to TRBD2. The sequence derives from a female donor with early-stage non-small cell lung cancer. The CDR3 nucleotides read TGTGCCAGCAGCCCAGCGGGAATCCCCCAAGAGACCCAGTACTTC. Residues: CASSPAGIPQETQYF.